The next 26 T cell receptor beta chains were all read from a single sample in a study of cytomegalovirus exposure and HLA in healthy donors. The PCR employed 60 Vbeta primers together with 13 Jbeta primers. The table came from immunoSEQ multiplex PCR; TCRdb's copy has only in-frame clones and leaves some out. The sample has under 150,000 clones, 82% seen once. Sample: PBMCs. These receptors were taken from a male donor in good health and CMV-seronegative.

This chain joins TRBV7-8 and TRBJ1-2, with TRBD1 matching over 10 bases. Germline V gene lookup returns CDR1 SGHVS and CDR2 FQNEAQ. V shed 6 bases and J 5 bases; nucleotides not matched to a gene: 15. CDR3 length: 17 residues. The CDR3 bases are TGTGCCAGCAGTCCACTCCAGGGGGACAGGGGATTATATGGCTACACCTTC. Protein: CASSPLQGDRGLYGYTF. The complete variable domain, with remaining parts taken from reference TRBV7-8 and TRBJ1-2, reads GAGVSQSPRYKVAKRGQDVALRCDPISGHVSLFWYQQALGQGPEFLTYFQNEAQLDKSGLPSDRFFAERPEGSVSTLKIQRTQQEDSAVYLCASSPLQGDRGLYGYTFGSGTRLTVV.

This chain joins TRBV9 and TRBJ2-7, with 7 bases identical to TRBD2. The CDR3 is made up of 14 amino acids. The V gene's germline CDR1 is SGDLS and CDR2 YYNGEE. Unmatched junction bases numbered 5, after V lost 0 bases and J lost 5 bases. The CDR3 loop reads CASSVGEGLNEQYF. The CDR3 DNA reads TGTGCCAGCAGCGTAGGGGAGGGCCTAAACGAGCAGTACTTC.

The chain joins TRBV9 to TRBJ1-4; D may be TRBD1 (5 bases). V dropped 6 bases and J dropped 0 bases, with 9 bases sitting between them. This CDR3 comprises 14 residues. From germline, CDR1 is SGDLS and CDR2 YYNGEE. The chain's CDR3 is CASTATATNEKLFF. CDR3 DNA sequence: TGTGCCAGCACCGCGACAGCAACTAATGAAAAACTGTTTTTT.

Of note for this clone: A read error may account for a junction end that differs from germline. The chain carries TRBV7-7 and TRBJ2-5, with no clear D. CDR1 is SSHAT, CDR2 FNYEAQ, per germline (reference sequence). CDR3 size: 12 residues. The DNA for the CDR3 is TGTGCTAGCAGCCCATCAAGAGGGACCCAGTACTTC. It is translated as CASSPSRGTQYF.

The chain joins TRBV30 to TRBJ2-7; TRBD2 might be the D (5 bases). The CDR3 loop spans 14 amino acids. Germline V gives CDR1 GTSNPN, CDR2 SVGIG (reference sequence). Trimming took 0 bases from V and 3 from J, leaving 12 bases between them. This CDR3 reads CAWSVLGLNYEQYF. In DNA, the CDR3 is TGTGCCTGGAGTGTACTCGGACTTAACTACGAGCAGTACTTC.

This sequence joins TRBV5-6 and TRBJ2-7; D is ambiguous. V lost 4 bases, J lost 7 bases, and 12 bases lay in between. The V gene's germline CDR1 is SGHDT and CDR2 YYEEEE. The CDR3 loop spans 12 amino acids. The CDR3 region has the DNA TGTGCCAGCAGCCTATATTCGGTGGAGCAGTACTTC. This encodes CASSLYSVEQYF.

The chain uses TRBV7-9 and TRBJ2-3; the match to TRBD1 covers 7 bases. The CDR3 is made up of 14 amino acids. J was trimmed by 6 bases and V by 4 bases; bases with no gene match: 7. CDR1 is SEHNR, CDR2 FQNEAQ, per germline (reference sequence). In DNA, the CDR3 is TGTGCCAGCAGCTCGTTCGGGGACAGCGATACGCAGTATTTT. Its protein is CASSSFGDSDTQYF.

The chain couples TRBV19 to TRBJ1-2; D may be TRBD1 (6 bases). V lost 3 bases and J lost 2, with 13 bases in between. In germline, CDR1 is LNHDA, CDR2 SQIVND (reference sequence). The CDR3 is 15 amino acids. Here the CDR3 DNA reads TGTGCCAGTAGTATGGTACAGGGACCAAACTATGGCTACACCTTC. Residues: CASSMVQGPNYGYTF.

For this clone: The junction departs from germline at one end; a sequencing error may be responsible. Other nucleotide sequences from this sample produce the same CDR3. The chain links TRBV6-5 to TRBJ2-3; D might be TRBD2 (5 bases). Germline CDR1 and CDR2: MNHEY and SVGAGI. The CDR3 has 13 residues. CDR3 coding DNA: TGCGCCAGCCGAGGGTGGGTGTCAGATACGCAGTATTTT. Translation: CASRGWVSDTQYF.

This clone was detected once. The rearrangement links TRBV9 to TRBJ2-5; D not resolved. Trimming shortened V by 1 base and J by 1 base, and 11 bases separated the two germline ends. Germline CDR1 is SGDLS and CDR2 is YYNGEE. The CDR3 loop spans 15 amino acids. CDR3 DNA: TGTGCCAGCAGCGTAAAACAGCTTCCCCAAGAGACCCAGTACTTC. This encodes CASSVKQLPQETQYF.

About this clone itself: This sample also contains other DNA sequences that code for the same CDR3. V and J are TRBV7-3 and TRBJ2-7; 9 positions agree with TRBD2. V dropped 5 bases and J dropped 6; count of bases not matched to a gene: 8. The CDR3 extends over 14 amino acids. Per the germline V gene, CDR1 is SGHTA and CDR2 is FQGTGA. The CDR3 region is CASSPTSGQTEQYF. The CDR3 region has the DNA TGTGCCAGCAGCCCAACTAGCGGGCAAACCGAGCAGTACTTC.

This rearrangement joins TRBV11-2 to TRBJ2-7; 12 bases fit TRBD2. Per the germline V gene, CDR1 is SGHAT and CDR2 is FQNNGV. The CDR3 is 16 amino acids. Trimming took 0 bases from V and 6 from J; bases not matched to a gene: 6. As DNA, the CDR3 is TGTGCCAGCAGCTTAGAGGGTGGACTAGCGGGAAGCGAGCAGTACTTC. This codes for CASSLEGGLAGSEQYF. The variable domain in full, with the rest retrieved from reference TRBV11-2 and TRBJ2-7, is EAGVAQSPRYKIIEKRQSVAFWCNPISGHATLYWYQQILGQGPKLLIQFQNNGVVDDSQLPKDRFSAERLKGVDSTLKIQPAKLEDSAVYLCASSLEGGLAGSEQYFGPGTRLTVT.

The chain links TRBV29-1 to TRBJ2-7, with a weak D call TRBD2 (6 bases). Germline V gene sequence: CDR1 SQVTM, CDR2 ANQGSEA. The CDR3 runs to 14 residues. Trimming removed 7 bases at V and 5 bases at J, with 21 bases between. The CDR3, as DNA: TGCAGCGGGGCCGGGACTCCCGAGGGCCACGAGCAGTACTTC. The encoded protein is CSGAGTPEGHEQYF.

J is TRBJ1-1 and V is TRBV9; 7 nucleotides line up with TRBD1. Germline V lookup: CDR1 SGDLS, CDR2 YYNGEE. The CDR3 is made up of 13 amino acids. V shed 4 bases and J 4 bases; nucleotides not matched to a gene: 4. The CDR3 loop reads CASSSQGVTEAFF. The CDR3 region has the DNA TGTGCCAGCAGCTCTCAGGGGGTCACTGAAGCTTTCTTT. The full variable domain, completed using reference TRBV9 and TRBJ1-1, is DSGVTQTPKHLITATGQRVTLRCSPRSGDLSVYWYQQSLDQGLQFLIQYYNGEERAKGNILERFSAQQFPDLHSELNLSSLELGDSALYFCASSSQGVTEAFFGQGTRLTVV.

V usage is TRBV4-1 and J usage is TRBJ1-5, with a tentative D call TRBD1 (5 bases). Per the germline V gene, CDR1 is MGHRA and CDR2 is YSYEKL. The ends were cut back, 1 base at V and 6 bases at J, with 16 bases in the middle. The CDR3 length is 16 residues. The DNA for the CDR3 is TGCGCCAGCAGCCAAGGTCCGGACACCAGCCTTCAGCCCCAGCATTTT. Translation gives CASSQGPDTSLQPQHF.

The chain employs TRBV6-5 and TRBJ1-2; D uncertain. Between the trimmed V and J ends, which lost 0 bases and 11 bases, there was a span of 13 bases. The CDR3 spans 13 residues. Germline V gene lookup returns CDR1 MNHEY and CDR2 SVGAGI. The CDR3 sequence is CASSYSEGIGYTF. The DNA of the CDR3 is TGTGCCAGCAGTTACTCTGAGGGAATCGGATACACCTTC.

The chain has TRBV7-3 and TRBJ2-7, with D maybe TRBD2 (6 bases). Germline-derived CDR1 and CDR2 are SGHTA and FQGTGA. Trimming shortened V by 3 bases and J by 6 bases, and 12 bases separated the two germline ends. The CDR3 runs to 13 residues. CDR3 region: CASSLAPLAEQYF. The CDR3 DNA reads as TGTGCCAGCAGCTTGGCCCCACTAGCCGAGCAGTACTTC. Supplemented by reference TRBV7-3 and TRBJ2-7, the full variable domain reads GAGVSQTPSNKVTEKGKYVELRCDPISGHTALYWYRQSLGQGPEFLIYFQGTGAADDSGLPNDRFFAVRPEGSVSTLKIQRTERGDSAVYLCASSLAPLAEQYFGPGTRLTVT.

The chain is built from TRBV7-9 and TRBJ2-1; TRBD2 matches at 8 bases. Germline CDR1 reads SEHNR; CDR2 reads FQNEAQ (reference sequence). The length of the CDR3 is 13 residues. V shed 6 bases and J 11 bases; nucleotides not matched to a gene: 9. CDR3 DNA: TGTGCCAGCAGGGAACTAGCGGTATATAAGCAGTTCTTC. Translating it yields CASRELAVYKQFF.

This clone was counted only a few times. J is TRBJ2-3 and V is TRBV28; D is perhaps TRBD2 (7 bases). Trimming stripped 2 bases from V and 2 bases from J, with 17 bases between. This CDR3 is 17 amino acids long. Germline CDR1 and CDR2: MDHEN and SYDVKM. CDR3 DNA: TGTGCCAGCAGTTTAAGGTACGGCGGGGGCTACACAGATACGCAGTATTTT. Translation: CASSLRYGGGYTDTQYF.

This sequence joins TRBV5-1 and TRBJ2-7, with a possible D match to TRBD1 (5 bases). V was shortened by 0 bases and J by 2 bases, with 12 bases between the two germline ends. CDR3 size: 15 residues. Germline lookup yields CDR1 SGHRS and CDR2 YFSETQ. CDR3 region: CASSLAAGPPYEQYF. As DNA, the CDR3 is TGCGCCAGCAGCTTGGCGGCAGGGCCTCCCTACGAGCAGTACTTC.

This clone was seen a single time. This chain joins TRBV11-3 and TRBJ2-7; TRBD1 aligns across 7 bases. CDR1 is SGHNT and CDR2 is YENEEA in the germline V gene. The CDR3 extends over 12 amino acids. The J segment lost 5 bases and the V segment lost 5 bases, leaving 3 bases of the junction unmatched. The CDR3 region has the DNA TGTGCCAGCAGCCTTGACAGGGACGAGCAGTACTTC. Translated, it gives CASSLDRDEQYF.

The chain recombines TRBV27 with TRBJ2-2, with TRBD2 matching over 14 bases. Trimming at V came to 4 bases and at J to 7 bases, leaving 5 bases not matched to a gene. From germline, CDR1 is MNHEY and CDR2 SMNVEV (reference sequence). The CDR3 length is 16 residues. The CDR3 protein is CASSSPGTSGSGELFF. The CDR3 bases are TGTGCCAGCAGTTCCCCCGGGACTAGCGGGAGCGGGGAGCTGTTTTTT.

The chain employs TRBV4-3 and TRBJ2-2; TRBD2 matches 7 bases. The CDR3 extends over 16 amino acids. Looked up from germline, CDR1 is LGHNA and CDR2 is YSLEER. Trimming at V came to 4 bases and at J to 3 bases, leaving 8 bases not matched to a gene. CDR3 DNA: TGCGCCAGCAGCCCGACCGGGACTACCTACACCGGGGAGCTGTTTTTT. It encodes CASSPTGTTYTGELFF.

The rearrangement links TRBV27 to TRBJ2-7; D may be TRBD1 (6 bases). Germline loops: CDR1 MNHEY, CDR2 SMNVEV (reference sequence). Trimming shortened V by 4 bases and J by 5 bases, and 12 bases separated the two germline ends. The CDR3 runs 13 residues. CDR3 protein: CASSSRTAHEQYF. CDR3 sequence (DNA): TGTGCCAGCAGTTCCCGGACAGCCCACGAGCAGTACTTC.

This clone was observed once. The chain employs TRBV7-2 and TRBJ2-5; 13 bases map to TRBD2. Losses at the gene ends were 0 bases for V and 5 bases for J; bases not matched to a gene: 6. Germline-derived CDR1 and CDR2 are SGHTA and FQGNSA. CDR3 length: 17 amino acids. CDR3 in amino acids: CASSLAMTSGRHETQYF. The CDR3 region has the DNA TGTGCCAGCAGCTTAGCTATGACTAGCGGGAGGCATGAGACCCAGTACTTC.

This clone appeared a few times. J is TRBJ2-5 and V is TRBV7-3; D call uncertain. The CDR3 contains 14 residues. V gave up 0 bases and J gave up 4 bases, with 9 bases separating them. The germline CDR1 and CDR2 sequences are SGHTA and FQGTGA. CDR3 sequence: CASSLTRSAETQYF. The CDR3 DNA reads TGTGCCAGCAGCTTAACCAGGTCCGCAGAGACCCAGTACTTC.